The 28 T cell receptor beta chains below all came from one sample that was sequenced in a study of response to subunit inactivated influenza vaccine. TCRdb used MiXCR to reprocess the RT-PCR reads, holding one entry per CDR3 protein. The table records 500,000 to 550,000 distinct CDR3 sequences, 7.6% of them present only once. This sample comprised PBMCs from blood, obtained roughly 24 months after vaccination. All receptors come from a man in his fifties or sixties who received an inactivated influenza vaccine.

This clonotype was detected many times. The chain is built from TRBV6-2 or TRBV6-3 and TRBJ1-2, with 7 bases aligning to TRBD1. The CDR3 is made up of 14 amino acids. CDR1 MNHEY and CDR2 SVGEGT come from the germline V gene. With 6 bases clipped from V and 0 bases from J, the junction kept 4 bases outside the gene matches. The CDR3 DNA follows: TGTGCCAGCAGCCACGGGACAGCTAACTATGGCTACACCTTC. Its protein is CASSHGTANYGYTF.

V usage is TRBV20-1 and J usage is TRBJ2-4; D is possibly TRBD2 (6 bases). The CDR3 contains 14 residues. CDR1 and CDR2 from the germline V gene are DFQATT and SNEGSKA (reference sequence). V was pared by 1 base and J by 1 base, with 8 bases between. The CDR3 DNA reads TGCAGTGCTAGAGTAGCGGATGCCAAAAACATTCAGTACTTC. It yields the protein CSARVADAKNIQYF.

In this sample, this clonotype turned up a few times. The rearrangement uses TRBV28 and TRBJ2-1; D unclear. Germline V CDR1 and CDR2: MDHEN, SYDVKM. CDR3 length equals 15 residues. Trimming removed 3 bases at V and 0 bases at J, with 9 bases between. CDR3 bases: TGTGCCAGCAGTTTCTCGACGTTCTCCTACAATGAGCAGTTCTTC. Protein product: CASSFSTFSYNEQFF.

The sample holds many counts of this clonotype. This chain uses TRBV28 with TRBJ1-1; D possibly corresponds to TRBD1 (5 bases). From germline, CDR1 is MDHEN and CDR2 SYDVKM. V was cut by 3 bases and J by 4 bases, with 15 bases left in between. The length of the CDR3 is 15 residues. DNA for the CDR3: TGTGCCAGCAGTTTGGGGCTCGGGGGTCGCACTGAAGCTTTCTTT. Translation gives CASSLGLGGRTEAFF.

This clonotype showed up many times. In DNA, the CDR3 is TGTGCCAGCAGTGGAGACAGGGGAACCTACAATGAGCAGTTCTTC. This sequence encodes CASSGDRGTYNEQFF. This chain joins TRBV12-3 or TRBV12-4 and TRBJ2-1; 8 nucleotides line up with TRBD1. This CDR3 has 15 amino acids. V shed 5 bases and J 2 bases; nucleotides not matched to a gene: 5.

A few counts support this clonotype. Written as DNA, the CDR3 is TGCGCCAGCAGCCAAGCGGTGCAGGGCCGGAATCAGCCCCAGCATTTT. Protein: CASSQAVQGRNQPQHF. The gene calls are TRBV4-3 and TRBJ1-5; possible D gene TRBD1, 5 bases. Germline V CDR1 and CDR2: LGHNA, YSLEER. Deletions cut 1 base from V and 4 bases from J, with 14 bases between. The CDR3 loop spans 16 amino acids.

This clonotype was counted between two and nine times. The V call is TRBV4-1, the J call TRBJ2-3; a weak D match, TRBD1 (6 bases). Germline lookup yields CDR1 MGHRA and CDR2 YSYEKL. Trimming removed 5 bases at V and 3 bases at J, with 12 bases between. The CDR3 is made up of 14 amino acids. CDR3 coding DNA: TGCGCCAGCAGCTTCGGACAGCTTACAGATACGCAGTATTTT. Protein: CASSFGQLTDTQYF.

The V and J genes are TRBV6-4 and TRBJ1-2, with D perhaps matching TRBD1 (5 bases). The CDR3 length is 13 residues. Germline values: CDR1 MRHNA, CDR2 SNTAGT. Trimming removed 7 bases from V and 8 bases from J, with 17 bases in between. CDR3 sequence (DNA): TGTGCCAGCAAGTATTGGCAGGGCTGGGGCTACACCTTC. It translates to CASKYWQGWGYTF.

In this sample, this clonotype turned up many times. The J gene is TRBJ2-5, the V gene TRBV10-3; TRBD1 might be the D (6 bases). Trimming took 6 bases from V and 5 from J, leaving 13 bases between them. The CDR3 is made up of 13 amino acids. Germline lookup yields CDR1 ENHRY and CDR2 SYGVKD. The CDR3 DNA reads TGTGCCATCAGCTCCGGGACAAGGGAGACCCAGTACTTC. Translated, it gives CAISSGTRETQYF.

This clonotype was detected only a few times. V gene TRBV28 combines with J gene TRBJ1-4, with TRBD1 as a possible D gene (5 bases). This CDR3 is built from 15 residues. Germline V lookup: CDR1 MDHEN, CDR2 SYDVKM. V lost 6 bases, J lost 7 bases, and 18 bases lay in between. This CDR3 is CASSPEPQRGEKLFF. The CDR3 DNA follows: TGTGCCAGCAGCCCCGAGCCCCAGAGGGGTGAAAAACTGTTTTTT. Based on the CDR3 plus reference TRBV28 and TRBJ1-4, the full variable domain is DVKVTQSSRYLVKRTGEKVFLECVQDMDHENMFWYRQDPGLGLRLIYFSYDVKMKEKGDIPEGYSVSREKKERFSLILESASTNQTSMYLCASSPEPQRGEKLFFGSGTQLSVL.

The chain recombines TRBV5-6 with TRBJ1-2, with D hard to call. The ends were cut back, 4 bases at V and 4 bases at J, with 14 bases in the middle. This CDR3 comprises 14 residues. Germline assignment: CDR1 SGHDT and CDR2 YYEEEE. The CDR3 bases are TGTGCCAGCAGCACCACTCAGGTCCTCTATGGCTACACCTTC. Protein product: CASSTTQVLYGYTF.

This clonotype has ten or more counts. The genes are TRBV24-1 and TRBJ2-3; TRBD2 agrees at 7 bases. The V and J ends lost 4 bases and 0 bases, in that order; junction bases with no gene match: 15. The CDR3 totals 19 residues. In germline, CDR1 is KGHDR, CDR2 SFDVKD. The CDR3 here is CATSDGETSTRLSTDTQYF. The CDR3 nucleotides are TGTGCCACCAGTGACGGGGAGACTAGCACCCGCCTTAGCACAGATACGCAGTATTTT.

There are a few counts of this clonotype. This chain uses TRBV14 with TRBJ2-3; no clear D gene. CDR1 and CDR2 from the germline V gene are SGHDN and FVKESK. Trimming removed 5 bases from V and 8 bases from J, with 8 bases in between. The CDR3 extends over 11 amino acids. The CDR3 bases are TGTGCCAGCAGCTCTTATACTACGCAGTATTTT. It yields the protein CASSSYTTQYF.

This clonotype occurred a few times. The V and J genes are TRBV29-1 and TRBJ2-5; perhaps TRBD1 as D (6 bases). Germline lookup yields CDR1 SQVTM and CDR2 ANQGSEA. The CDR3 has 13 residues. With 7 bases removed from V and 0 bases from J, the gap between germline ends came to 12 bases. The chain's CDR3 is CSASGVNQETQYF. Here the CDR3 DNA reads TGCAGCGCGTCAGGGGTTAACCAAGAGACCCAGTACTTC.

This chain joins TRBV20-1 and TRBJ1-6; a possible D gene is TRBD1 (5 bases). The CDR3 loop spans 15 amino acids. The V gene lost 3 bases and the J gene lost 7 bases, with 16 bases spanning the gap. Per the germline V gene, CDR1 is DFQATT and CDR2 is SNEGSKA (reference sequence). CDR3 residues: CSASVRGARNSPLHF. In DNA, the CDR3 is TGCAGTGCTAGCGTCCGGGGCGCTCGGAATTCACCCCTCCACTTT.

This clonotype came up a few times. The rearrangement links TRBV6-2 or TRBV6-3 to TRBJ2-5, with D possibly matching TRBD1 (6 bases). This CDR3 is built from 14 residues. V was shortened by 7 bases and J by 5 bases, with 17 bases between the two germline ends. CDR1 MNHEY and CDR2 SVGEGT come from the germline V gene. The chain's CDR3 is CASNPRGGGETQYF. CDR3 DNA: TGTGCCAGCAATCCGAGAGGGGGTGGCGAGACCCAGTACTTC.

This clonotype has only a few counts. The rearrangement links TRBV10-3 to TRBJ2-3, with 7 bases identical to TRBD2. Losses at the gene ends were 3 bases for V and 4 bases for J; bases not matched to a gene: 7. The CDR3 totals 15 residues. Germline V gives CDR1 ENHRY, CDR2 SYGVKD. CDR3 sequence reads: CAISDGAGISDTQYF. The CDR3 DNA sequence: TGTGCCATCAGTGATGGAGCGGGAATCTCAGATACGCAGTATTTT.

The J gene is TRBJ1-2, the V gene TRBV28; D is unresolved. V lost 5 bases, J lost 6 bases, and 16 bases lay in between. The CDR3 has 14 amino acids. Looked up from germline, CDR1 is MDHEN and CDR2 is SYDVKM. In DNA, the CDR3 is TGTGCCAGCAGTCCCTCCGGCGGGCCTCATGGCTACACCTTC. It specifies CASSPSGGPHGYTF.

CDR3 sequence (DNA): TGTGCCAGCAGCTTCCGAGGGGAGTCCTACAATGAGCAGTTCTTC. Its protein product is CASSFRGESYNEQFF. The V gene is TRBV7-3, the J gene TRBJ2-1, with D possibly called TRBD1 or TRBD2 (5 bases each). Germline lookup yields CDR1 SGHTA and CDR2 FQGTGA. The CDR3 is 15 amino acids. The ends were cut back, 3 bases at V and 1 base at J, with 10 bases in the middle.

This chain joins TRBV9 and TRBJ2-1, with 7 bases aligning to TRBD2. Germline V gives CDR1 SGDLS, CDR2 YYNGEE. The length of the CDR3 is 15 residues. After removal of 3 bases from V and 6 bases from J, the junction contained 9 bases not matched to a gene. This CDR3 is CASSAYSGPLNEQFF. CDR3 bases: TGTGCCAGCAGCGCATATAGCGGGCCCCTCAATGAGCAGTTCTTC.

In its sample, this clonotype was seen many times. The chain carries TRBV5-1 and TRBJ1-6; TRBD1 might be the D (5 bases). The CDR3 extends over 13 amino acids. V was cut by 1 base and J by 8 bases, with 7 bases left in between. From germline, CDR1 is SGHRS and CDR2 YFSETQ. The CDR3 DNA sequence: TGCGCCAGCAGCTTGCCGGGGGATTCACCCCTCCACTTT. Amino acid sequence: CASSLPGDSPLHF.

The chain employs TRBV5-1 and TRBJ1-1; 7 bases match TRBD1. Unmatched junction bases numbered 9, after V lost 2 bases and J lost 2 bases. Germline lookup yields CDR1 SGHRS and CDR2 YFSETQ. This CDR3 has 16 amino acids. The CDR3 reads CASSFGGGGGNTEAFF. CDR3 DNA sequence: TGCGCCAGCAGCTTTGGAGGGGGCGGAGGTAACACTGAAGCTTTCTTT.

The V and J genes are TRBV12-3 or TRBV12-4 and TRBJ1-2; D is possibly TRBD1 (5 bases). The V gene lost 6 bases and the J gene lost 2 bases, with 10 bases spanning the gap. The CDR3 extends over 13 amino acids. The CDR3 DNA reads TGTGCCAGCAGCCGGGGCAAGAACTATGGCTACACCTTC. It codes for CASSRGKNYGYTF.

The genes are TRBV5-5 and TRBJ1-3; no clear D. CDR1 and CDR2 (germline): SGHKS, YYEKEE (reference sequence). V was shortened by 5 bases and J by 11 bases, with 17 bases between the two germline ends. This CDR3 comprises 13 residues. The CDR3 spells CASSSDGQNSIYF. The CDR3 DNA sequence: TGTGCCAGCAGTTCCGACGGGCAGAACTCCATATATTTT.

This clonotype has at least ten counts. The rearrangement joins TRBV4-3 to TRBJ1-6, with a possible D match to TRBD1 (5 bases). This CDR3 has 13 residues. Germline CDR1 reads LGHNA; CDR2 reads YSLEER. V lost 8 bases and J lost 8, with 13 bases in between. The CDR3 reads CASAPGTDSPLHF. The CDR3 DNA reads TGCGCCAGCGCCCCGGGGACGGATTCACCCCTCCACTTT.

The CDR3 reads CAMGGGFEETQYF. DNA of the CDR3: TGTGCCATGGGTGGGGGGTTTGAGGAGACCCAGTACTTC. The genes are TRBV10-3 and TRBJ2-5, with D possibly matching TRBD2 (6 bases). The germline CDR1 and CDR2 sequences are ENHRY and SYGVKD. The CDR3 consists of 13 residues. The ends were cut back, 9 bases at V and 5 bases at J, with 16 bases in the middle.

The rearrangement joins TRBV20-1 to TRBJ1-5, with 9 positions matching TRBD1. Trimming at V came to 6 bases and at J to 6 bases, leaving 9 bases not matched to a gene. The CDR3 has 14 amino acids. CDR1 and CDR2 from the germline V gene are DFQATT and SNEGSKA (reference sequence). CDR3 residues: CSARAGQGPQPQHF. The CDR3 DNA reads as TGCAGTGCCAGGGCGGGACAGGGCCCTCAGCCCCAGCATTTT.

This clonotype has a handful of counts. This rearrangement joins TRBV29-1 to TRBJ2-5; D is possibly TRBD1 (7 bases). V was pared by 6 bases and J by 1 base, with 15 bases between. Germline loops: CDR1 SQVTM, CDR2 ANQGSEA. This CDR3 is built from 14 residues. The CDR3 region has the DNA TGCAGCGTCGGAGGGGGCAGGGCCCAAGAGACCCAGTACTTC. Translation gives CSVGGGRAQETQYF.